The 7 T cell receptor beta chains presented below share a single source sample, sequenced in a study of blood T cell repertoires in COVID-19. The protocol was immunoSEQ multiplex PCR, while the TCRdb copy is restricted to in-frame clones and leaves out a portion. The sample shows roughly 80,000 clones, about three quarters of them seen only once. The sequenced sample consisted of peripheral blood. The source of these receptors is a human donor in a cohort sampled during active COVID-19.

J is TRBJ1-2 and V is TRBV5-1; 9 bases are shared with TRBD1. V dropped 4 bases and J dropped 4; count of bases not matched to a gene: 5. From germline, CDR1 is SGHRS and CDR2 YFSETQ. This CDR3 region has 14 residues. The DNA for the CDR3 is TGCGCCAGCAGCCTTACAGGGGGCATCTATGGCTACACCTTC. Translating gives CASSLTGGIYGYTF.

Written as DNA, the CDR3 is TGTGCCAGCAGTACACAGAGGGGGGGAGAGCAGTACTTC. Amino acid sequence: CASSTQRGGEQYF. The V call is TRBV6-5, the J call TRBJ2-7, with D tentatively TRBD2 (7 bases). In germline, CDR1 is MNHEY, CDR2 SVGAGI. The length of the CDR3 is 13 residues. V shed 5 bases and J shed 7 bases, with 15 bases lying between them.

This chain joins TRBV28 and TRBJ2-7; perhaps TRBD2 as D (7 bases). The germline CDR1 and CDR2 sequences are MDHEN and SYDVKM. This CDR3 has 16 residues. V was cut by 6 bases and J by 2 bases, with 20 bases left in between. For the CDR3, the DNA is TGTGCCAGCAGGGGGGAGTGGGAGGGGGAGCCCTACGAGCAGTACTTC. Its translation: CASRGEWEGEPYEQYF.

In the case of this clone: Other DNA sequences from this sample encode an identical CDR3 as well. The chain combines TRBV2 with TRBJ2-6; 8 bases map to TRBD2. Germline V gene data show CDR1 as SNHLY and CDR2 as FYNNEI. The CDR3 spans 14 residues. Trimming cost V 8 bases and J 0 bases; bases outside gene matches: 0. In DNA, the CDR3 is TGTGCCAGCCGGGGGGGCTCTGGGGCCAACGTCCTGACTTTC. This codes for CASRGGSGANVLTF.

The genes are TRBV6-6 and TRBJ2-7; tentatively, D is TRBD1 (5 bases). The CDR3 length is 14 residues. The V end was cut by 5 bases, the J end by 7 bases, with 18 bases between. CDR1 is MNHNY and CDR2 is SVGAGI in the germline V gene (reference sequence). The CDR3 spells CASSRDRAGHEQYF. CDR3 nucleotide sequence: TGTGCCAGCAGTCGAGACAGAGCTGGTCATGAGCAGTACTTC.

The chain joins TRBV6-4 to TRBJ1-1, with TRBD1 matching 11 bases. In germline, CDR1 is MRHNA, CDR2 SNTAGT. V lost 6 bases, J lost 0 bases, and 18 bases stayed unmatched. This CDR3 contains 20 residues. The CDR3 DNA sequence: TGTGCCAGCAGGAGACTCCCGGGACAGGGGGTTTGGTTAATGAACACTGAAGCTTTCTTT. This encodes CASRRLPGQGVWLMNTEAFF.

The CDR3 DNA sequence: TGCAGCGTTGAACTGAGCGGGGGGCGACAAGAGACCCAGTACTTC. Amino acids: CSVELSGGRQETQYF. This chain uses TRBV29-1 with TRBJ2-5, with TRBD2 identical over 9 bases. The V gene end was trimmed by 2 bases and the J gene end by 2 bases; junction bases not matched to a gene: 6. Germline V CDR1 and CDR2: SQVTM, ANQGSEA. CDR3 length: 15 residues. Full variable domain (rest looked up from reference TRBV29-1 and TRBJ2-5): SAVISQKPSRDICQRGTSLTIQCQVDSQVTMMFWYRQQPGQSLTLIATANQGSEATYESGFVIDKFPISRPNLTFSTLTVSNMSPEDSSIYLCSVELSGGRQETQYFGPGTRLLVL.